Shown below are 25 T cell receptor beta chains from a single sample sequenced in a study of TET2 disruption in CD19-targeted CAR T cells (dated by TCRdb to 2017 to 2018). This sample's treatment or condition label indicates: autologous CTL019 cells: CD19 CAR with 4-1BB and CD3 zeta domains. Library generation was performed with the immunoSEQ multiplex PCR assay. TCRdb took over this immuneACCESS table, retaining in-frame rearrangements with V and J assigned. Such tables are incomplete; in checked studies, under half of the missing clones stem from an unresolved V gene, and the remainder is unexplained. The sample table records around 30,000 clones. Clones ranked in the top ten supply approximately 2% of the sample. Which antigens these TCRs recognize remains unknown. This sample comprised CD8- CAR+ T cells sorted from cultured blood T cells, obtained for CD19 CAR T cell therapy. In the paper's terms, the cell subset or site label means: CD8-negative CAR-positive T cells from the infusion product. Every receptor here comes from a man aged 65 to 79 with chronic lymphocytic leukemia.

Notes on this clone: An end of the junction differs from the germline gene, which may be a read error. The CDR3 goes on 3 residues after the read ends, and that part is filled in from the germline J gene. The chain carries TRBV4-2 and TRBJ1-4, with a weak D call TRBD1 (6 bases). The CDR3 extends over 15 amino acids. The germline gives CDR1 LGHNA, CDR2 YNFKEQ. Incomplete CDR3 DNA: TGCGCCAGCAGCCAAAGCGGGGGCGTAAATGAAAAA. Translating it yields CASSQSGGVNEK. The CDR3 reads in full as CASSQSGGVNEKLFF.

Remarks on this clone: The read ends 3 residues early relative to the CDR3; the germline J gene fills the gap. The J gene is TRBJ2-3, the V gene TRBV5-6, with D maybe TRBD1 (6 bases). The V gene lost 5 bases and the J gene lost 1 base, with 11 bases spanning the gap. The CDR3 extends over 14 amino acids. Looked up from germline, CDR1 is SGHDT and CDR2 is YYEEEE. This CDR3 is CASRPQGGTDTQYF. The CDR3 bases that were read are TGTGCCAGCAGGCCACAGGGCGGCACAGATACG.

With regard to this clone: The CDR3 end lies 3 residues beyond the end of the read and is filled in from the germline J gene. The V gene is TRBV20-1, the J gene TRBJ2-4; 9 bases match TRBD1. This CDR3 has 12 amino acids. Germline CDR1 DFQATT, CDR2 SNEGSKA (reference sequence). CDR3 amino acids: CSAQGQGGTQYF. The sequenced part of the CDR3 DNA is TGCAGTGCCCAGGGACAGGGAGGGACT.

In regard to this clone: The read terminates 3 residues ahead of where the CDR3 ends, so the germline J gene completes it. The chain couples TRBV29-1 to TRBJ1-1; D perhaps matches TRBD1 (6 bases). CDR3 length: 12 amino acids. Germline-derived CDR1 and CDR2 are SQVTM and ANQGSEA. The ends were cut back, 2 bases at V and 6 bases at J, with 10 bases in the middle. The sequenced part of the CDR3 DNA is TGCAGCGTTGAAAACAGGGCTCCTGAA. This sequence encodes CSVENRAPE. The complete CDR3 protein is CSVENRAPEAFF.

Comment on this clone: The read terminates 3 residues ahead of where the CDR3 ends, so the germline J gene completes it. The chain couples TRBV7-8 to TRBJ1-2; D gene ambiguous. The CDR3 is 17 amino acids. Per germline, CDR1 SGHVS and CDR2 FQNEAQ. The sequenced CDR3 bases are TGTGCCAGCAGCTTAGCGATAGCGGCCTCCTCCTACAATGAC. This gives the protein CASSLAIAASSYND. The entire CDR3 reads CASSLAIAASSYNDYTF.

Turning to this clone: The read halts 3 residues ahead of the CDR3 end, with the missing end drawn from the germline J gene. The chain combines TRBV18 with TRBJ2-1; weak D call: TRBD1 (7 bases). Germline V gene lookup returns CDR1 KGHSH and CDR2 LQKENI. The CDR3 sequence is 17 residues long. Deletions cut 1 base from V and 7 bases from J, with 20 bases between. The CDR3 reads CASSPLQQGRYSNEQFF. The sequenced part of the CDR3 DNA is TGTGCCAGCTCACCACTTCAACAGGGGAGGTACTCGAATGAG.

Comment on this clone: The read halts 3 residues ahead of the CDR3 end, with the missing end drawn from the germline J gene. V is TRBV19 and J is TRBJ2-5; weak D call: TRBD2 (6 bases). The germline gives CDR1 LNHDA, CDR2 SQIVND (reference sequence). Trimming took 7 bases from V and 3 from J, leaving 21 bases between them. The CDR3 is 16 amino acids. Here the CDR3 reads CASIERMGGRKETQYF. The DNA read from the CDR3 is TGTGCCAGTATTGAACGTATGGGGGGTCGTAAAGAGACC.

In regard to this clone: The read gets to within 3 residues of the CDR3 end, and the germline J gene fills in the rest. The rearrangement uses TRBV5-1 and TRBJ2-2; D possibly corresponds to TRBD2 (5 bases). The CDR3 is 16 residues long. With 3 bases removed from V and 7 bases from J, the gap between germline ends came to 19 bases. Looked up from germline, CDR1 is SGHRS and CDR2 is YFSETQ. CDR3 region: CASSSLTTGAIGELFF. The covered CDR3 bases are TGCGCCAGCAGCTCCCTGACTACCGGTGCAATCGGGGAG. Together with reference TRBV5-1 and TRBJ2-2, the CDR3 gives the full variable domain: KAGVTQTPRYLIKTRGQQVTLSCSPISGHRSVSWYQQTPGQGLQFLFEYFSETQRNKGNFPGRFSGRQFSNSRSEMNVSTLELGDSALYLCASSSLTTGAIGELFFGEGSRLTVL.

Worth noting for this clone: The CDR3 end lies 3 residues beyond the end of the read and is filled in from the germline J gene. The chain recombines TRBV12-3 or TRBV12-4 with TRBJ2-2; 10 bases fit TRBD2. The CDR3 runs 13 residues. V lost 6 bases to trimming and J lost 8 bases; unmatched junction nucleotides: 3. CDR3 sequence: CASRLAGAGELFF. Incomplete CDR3 DNA: TGTGCCAGCAGGCTAGCGGGGGCAGGGGAG.

About this clone: The CDR3 extends 3 residues past the end of the read, so its final part is completed from the germline J gene. The chain has TRBV5-4 and TRBJ2-2; D gene ambiguous. Trimming shortened V by 0 bases and J by 7 bases, and 10 bases separated the two germline ends. There are 14 residues in the CDR3. Germline CDR1 and CDR2: SGHNT and YYREEE (reference sequence). The sequenced part of the CDR3 DNA is TGTGCCAGCAGCTTGGAAGGGTTTGGCGGGGAG. It is translated as CASSLEGFGGE. The CDR3 as a whole reads CASSLEGFGGELFF.

With respect to this clone: The read gets to within 3 residues of the CDR3 end, and the germline J gene fills in the rest. V usage is TRBV29-1 and J usage is TRBJ2-4; D is possibly TRBD2 (6 bases). Germline CDR1 SQVTM, CDR2 ANQGSEA. The CDR3 extends over 13 amino acids. CDR3 DNA (partial): TGCAGCGTGGGAGGAGCCTTAGGGGAGACT. This codes for CSVGGALGET. The CDR3 as a whole reads CSVGGALGETQYF.

CDR3 DNA, as far as it was read: TGTGCCAGCGACCCTCTGGGGGGGGCGCGCCAGCCC. Translated: CASDPLGGARQP. The CDR3, in full, reads CASDPLGGARQPQHF. This sequence joins TRBV5-4 and TRBJ1-5; D may be TRBD1 (6 bases). With the read ending 3 residues before the CDR3 end, the germline J gene is used to fill in that end. The germline V and J ends were trimmed by 7 bases and 7 bases, with 21 bases remaining between them. This CDR3 spans 15 amino acids. Germline lookup yields CDR1 SGHNT and CDR2 YYREEE (reference sequence).

Comment on this clone: The CDR3 end is not reached by the read, which stops 3 residues before it; the germline J gene fills it in. V gene TRBV6-1 combines with J gene TRBJ2-2; D unresolved. The CDR3 runs to 14 residues. Germline lookup yields CDR1 MNHNS and CDR2 SASEGT. V was shortened by 0 bases and J by 3 bases, with 5 bases between the two germline ends. This chain's CDR3 is CASSEAGHTGELFF. The DNA read from the CDR3 is TGTGCCAGCAGTGAAGCAGGCCACACCGGGGAG.

Concerning this clone: The sequence runs out 3 residues before the end of the CDR3; the remainder is reconstructed from the germline J gene. The V and J genes are TRBV7-3 and TRBJ1-1; possible D gene TRBD1, 5 bases. CDR3 length equals 18 residues. Germline CDR1 is SGHTA and CDR2 is FQGTGA. The CDR3 bases that were read are TGTGCCAGCAGCGCCGGGACTAGCGGCACGCCTAGCACAGATACG. Protein: CASSAGTSGTPSTDT. The CDR3 in full is CASSAGTSGTPSTDTAFF.

Note on this clone: The read halts 3 residues ahead of the CDR3 end, with the missing end drawn from the germline J gene. This chain connects TRBV29-1 to TRBJ1-2; 7 nucleotides line up with TRBD1. V trimming: 7 bases; J trimming: 6 bases; junction bases outside the gene matches: 5. Germline lookup yields CDR1 SQVTM and CDR2 ANQGSEA. The CDR3 is 11 amino acids. The CDR3 is CSGGQDNGYTF. Incomplete CDR3 DNA: TGCAGCGGTGGACAGGACAATGGC.

Regarding this clone: The CDR3 end lies 3 residues beyond the end of the read and is filled in from the germline J gene. The chain links TRBV28 to TRBJ2-7, with 10 positions matching TRBD2. CDR1 is MDHEN and CDR2 is SYDVKM in the germline V gene. V trimming: 1 base; J trimming: 1 base; junction bases outside the gene matches: 4. The CDR3 runs to 16 residues. The DNA read from the CDR3 is TGTGCCAGCAGTTTATCACTAGCGGGGCTTTCCTACGAG. Residues: CASSLSLAGLSYE. The CDR3 as a whole reads CASSLSLAGLSYEQYF.

With regard to this clone: The CDR3 end is not reached by the read, which stops 3 residues before it; the germline J gene fills it in. The chain uses TRBV28 and TRBJ1-1; D may be TRBD1 (6 bases). V lost 7 bases, J lost 4 bases, and 13 bases lay in between. The CDR3 extends over 13 amino acids. CDR1 MDHEN and CDR2 SYDVKM come from the germline V gene. CDR3 bases read: TGTGCCAGCACCAGGGGAAGTAGCACTGAA. It is translated as CASTRGSSTE. The full CDR3 is CASTRGSSTEAFF.

Points on this clone: The CDR3 is cut off 3 residues early in the read; its end comes from the germline J gene. The chain carries TRBV19 and TRBJ2-4, with 8 bases fitting TRBD1. The germline V gene has CDR1 LNHDA and CDR2 SQIVND (reference sequence). The CDR3 loop spans 15 amino acids. CDR3 loop: CASSSQGAGNQPQYF. Partial CDR3 DNA: TGTGCCAGTAGTTCTCAGGGGGCGGGCAATCAGCCT.

Regarding this clone: Sequencing ends 3 residues short of the CDR3 end; the germline J gene provides the rest. J is TRBJ1-5 and V is TRBV18; D may be TRBD1 (5 bases). Germline V gene sequence: CDR1 KGHSH, CDR2 LQKENI. This CDR3 spans 13 amino acids. The V gene lost 2 bases and the J gene lost 7 bases, with 9 bases spanning the gap. This CDR3 reads CASSPRGGQPQHF. The CDR3 DNA, read in part, is TGTGCCAGCTCACCAAGGGGCGGACAGCCC.

Concerning this clone itself: The read gets to within 3 residues of the CDR3 end, and the germline J gene fills in the rest. This sequence joins TRBV5-1 and TRBJ1-1; 9 bases match TRBD1. CDR3 size: 14 residues. V lost 6 bases and J lost 0; bases outside the gene matches: 3. Germline lookup yields CDR1 SGHRS and CDR2 YFSETQ. This CDR3 reads CASTTGGVNTEAFF. The sequenced CDR3 bases are TGCGCCAGCACCACAGGGGGCGTGAACACTGAA.

In regard to this clone: With the read ending 3 residues before the CDR3 end, the germline J gene is used to fill in that end. The genes are TRBV6-2 or TRBV6-3 and TRBJ1-6, with a tentative D call TRBD1 (6 bases). The CDR3 has 17 amino acids. Trimming left V 6 bases short and J 6 bases short, with 21 bases between. Germline CDR1 reads MNHEY; CDR2 reads SVGEGT. CDR3 bases read: TGTGCCAGCAGCAACCGCCCTCGGGGAGGGGGTAATTCACCC. Its translation is CASSNRPRGGGNSP. The CDR3 reads in full as CASSNRPRGGGNSPLHF.

Concerning this clone: Read sequence stops 3 residues before the CDR3 end, and the germline J gene provides the missing end. The chain is built from TRBV19 and TRBJ2-5; the D gene is possibly TRBD1 (6 bases). Germline loops: CDR1 LNHDA, CDR2 SQIVND (reference sequence). This CDR3 contains 15 residues. Trimming removed 6 bases at V and 4 bases at J, with 18 bases between. Incomplete CDR3 DNA: TGTGCCAGTAGCATATACGGGACACGGCCAGAGACC. This gives the protein CASSIYGTRPET. The CDR3, in full, reads CASSIYGTRPETQYF.

As for this clone: From the germline J gene comes the end of the CDR3, since the read stops 3 residues before it. J is TRBJ2-4 and V is TRBV30; D is perhaps TRBD1 (8 bases). This CDR3 spans 13 amino acids. The germline V gene has CDR1 GTSNPN and CDR2 SVGIG (reference sequence). The CDR3 region is CAWSYRGGDGQYF. The CDR3 bases that were read are TGTGCCTGGAGTTACAGGGGGGGCGATGGT.

As concerns this clone: The read stops 3 residues short of the end of the CDR3; the missing end is completed from the germline J gene. V gene TRBV7-9 combines with J gene TRBJ2-4, with 9 positions matching TRBD1. Looked up from germline, CDR1 is SEHNR and CDR2 is FQNEAQ (reference sequence). The CDR3 has 15 amino acids. CDR3 amino acids: CASSLLGTGSEGQYF. The sequenced CDR3 bases are TGTGCCAGCAGCCTACTAGGGACAGGGAGCGAAGGT. Variable domain in full (rest from reference TRBV7-9 and TRBJ2-4): DTGVSQNPRHKITKRGQNVTFRCDPISEHNRLYWYRQTLGQGPEFLTYFQNEAQLEKSRLLSDRFSAERPKGSFSTLEIQRTEQGDSAMYLCASSLLGTGSEGQYFGAGTRLSVL.

Remarks on this clone: The read halts 3 residues ahead of the CDR3 end, with the missing end drawn from the germline J gene. The chain uses TRBV7-9 and TRBJ1-1; 7 positions agree with TRBD1. Germline CDR1 reads SEHNR; CDR2 reads FQNEAQ (reference sequence). The CDR3 is 14 residues long. CDR3 DNA (partial): TGTGCCAGCAGCTTAGCAGGGACAGTCCCGAGG. It is translated as CASSLAGTVPR. The entire CDR3 protein is CASSLAGTVPRAFF.